This passage covers 20 T cell receptor beta chains from one sample sequenced in a study of shared clonotypes between healthy human individuals (dated by TCRdb to about 2020). CD8 naive samples were obtained by positive selection for CCR7 among CD45RO-negative cells, yielding a CD45RA+CCR7+ population from which TemRA cells were excluded. The library was produced with the immunoSEQ multiplex PCR assay. TCRdb stores this immuneACCESS table with in-frame sequences only. Part of the clones is absent; in the studies checked, under half of the shortfall reflects unresolved V genes, and no reason is known for the rest. The sample records about 700,000 clones, just over 90% of which are singletons. 24% of the sample goes to the ten largest clones. The sequencing sample was made of naive CD8+ T cells sorted from blood. The cell subset or site label, read with the paper, signifies: CD45RA+CCR7+. The receptors shown here come from a man aged 25 to 45 in good health.

The gene calls are TRBV30 and TRBJ2-7; 8 nucleotides match TRBD1. The CDR3 runs 13 residues. Germline-derived CDR1 and CDR2 are GTSNPN and SVGIG (reference sequence). The trim removed 2 bases at V and 9 bases at J, leaving 9 bases unmatched. This CDR3 reads CAWSYVGQGSQYF. The CDR3 nucleotides read TGTGCCTGGAGTTACGTAGGACAGGGTTCGCAGTACTTC.

The chain links TRBV30 to TRBJ1-2, with a tentative D call TRBD1 (5 bases). Per germline, CDR1 GTSNPN and CDR2 SVGIG (reference sequence). This CDR3 has 15 residues. V shed 0 bases and J shed 4 bases, with 15 bases lying between them. The CDR3 protein is CAWSVGEGFSYGYTF. CDR3 nucleotides: TGTGCCTGGAGTGTCGGGGAGGGGTTTTCCTATGGCTACACCTTC.

The J gene is TRBJ1-4, the V gene TRBV2; TRBD1 might be the D (5 bases). CDR1 SNHLY and CDR2 FYNNEI come from the germline V gene. V was shortened by 2 bases and J by 6 bases, with 13 bases between the two germline ends. CDR3 size: 15 residues. The DNA of the CDR3 is TGTGCCAGCAGTGAACTAGGCGCGGGGGATGAAAAACTGTTTTTT. It is translated as CASSELGAGDEKLFF.

The chain is built from TRBV12-5 and TRBJ2-1; 7 bases are shared with TRBD2. Trimming removed 3 bases from V and 8 bases from J; junction bases left unmatched: 1. Germline V CDR1 and CDR2: LGHNT, FRNRAP. This CDR3 has 12 amino acids. The CDR3 reads CASGFRGDEQFF. The CDR3 DNA sequence: TGTGCTAGTGGTTTCCGGGGGGATGAGCAGTTCTTC.

This rearrangement joins TRBV27 to TRBJ2-3; 7 bases are shared with TRBD2. CDR1 is MNHEY and CDR2 is SMNVEV in the germline V gene (reference sequence). This CDR3 is 18 amino acids long. Trimming took 1 base from V and 0 from J; bases not matched to a gene: 10. The CDR3 loop is CASSLWARREGSTDTQYF. CDR3 nucleotide sequence: TGTGCCAGCAGTTTATGGGCTAGGAGGGAGGGAAGCACAGATACGCAGTATTTT.

The rearrangement joins TRBV27 to TRBJ2-7; 7 bases align to TRBD2. CDR3 size: 13 residues. Losses at the gene ends were 8 bases for V and 2 bases for J; bases not matched to a gene: 6. In germline, CDR1 is MNHEY, CDR2 SMNVEV (reference sequence). The CDR3: CASALAQTYEQYF. CDR3 sequence (DNA): TGTGCCAGCGCACTAGCGCAGACCTACGAGCAGTACTTC.

The rearrangement links TRBV7-6 to TRBJ2-1; a weak D match, TRBD1 (5 bases). The CDR3 has 15 amino acids. Germline values: CDR1 SGHVS, CDR2 FNYEAQ. Trimming took 3 bases from V and 4 from J, leaving 13 bases between them. The CDR3 spells CASSFVQGNYNEQFF. The CDR3 DNA follows: TGTGCCAGCAGCTTCGTCCAGGGAAATTACAATGAGCAGTTCTTC.

The V gene is TRBV7-9, the J gene TRBJ2-1; D is perhaps TRBD2 (6 bases). Trimming took 4 bases from V and 3 from J, leaving 10 bases between them. This CDR3 has 14 residues. Germline loops: CDR1 SEHNR, CDR2 FQNEAQ (reference sequence). CDR3 amino acids: CASSSGANYNEQFF. CDR3 DNA sequence: TGTGCCAGCAGCTCGGGAGCTAACTACAATGAGCAGTTCTTC.

The chain employs TRBV7-2 and TRBJ2-7; perhaps TRBD2 as D (6 bases). Germline V gives CDR1 SGHTA, CDR2 FQGNSA. The CDR3 covers 15 residues. V lost 2 bases to trimming and J lost 0 bases, with 11 bases between them. CDR3 sequence (DNA): TGTGCCAGCAGCTTAACCGGGAGTAACTCCTACGAGCAGTACTTC. It translates to CASSLTGSNSYEQYF.

The chain carries TRBV5-1 and TRBJ2-7; unclear D gene. There are 17 residues in the CDR3. V shed 4 bases and J shed 0 bases, with 20 bases lying between them. Looked up from germline, CDR1 is SGHRS and CDR2 is YFSETQ. CDR3 sequence: CASSGVHITSSSYEQYF. DNA for the CDR3: TGCGCCAGCAGCGGAGTTCATATTACTTCCAGCTCCTACGAGCAGTACTTC.

The chain couples TRBV19 to TRBJ2-3; 8 bases are a match to TRBD2. CDR1 LNHDA and CDR2 SQIVND come from the germline V gene (reference sequence). Unmatched junction bases numbered 6, after V lost 7 bases and J lost 6 bases. This CDR3 has 13 amino acids. DNA of the CDR3: TGTGCCAGTACTAGCGGGCCGGCGGATACGCAGTATTTT. Its protein product is CASTSGPADTQYF.

The gene calls are TRBV14 and TRBJ2-3; a weak D match, TRBD1 (6 bases). The CDR3 is 17 amino acids. Germline V gene lookup returns CDR1 SGHDN and CDR2 FVKESK. The V and J ends lost 4 bases and 2 bases respectively, with 19 bases between them. The CDR3 sequence: CASSPSPNRDYTDTQYF. CDR3 bases: TGTGCCAGCAGCCCGTCCCCTAACAGGGATTACACAGATACGCAGTATTTT.

The V call is TRBV2, the J call TRBJ1-5; D is uncertain. The CDR3 totals 11 residues. CDR1 is SNHLY and CDR2 is FYNNEI in the germline V gene. The V gene lost 3 bases and the J gene lost 9 bases, with 6 bases spanning the gap. CDR3 sequence: CASSDAGPQHF. The CDR3 DNA sequence: TGTGCCAGCAGTGACGCGGGGCCCCAGCATTTT.

The chain has TRBV27 and TRBJ2-2, with 8 bases identical to TRBD2. The J segment lost 2 bases and the V segment lost 10 bases, leaving 9 bases of the junction unmatched. The CDR3 loop spans 15 amino acids. The germline gives CDR1 MNHEY, CDR2 SMNVEV (reference sequence). CDR3 sequence (DNA): TGTGCCACCAACGGGGGGGGAATAAACACCGGGGAGCTGTTTTTT. Protein product: CATNGGGINTGELFF.

The rearrangement uses TRBV4-3 and TRBJ2-7, with D perhaps TRBD2 (6 bases). The CDR3 covers 14 residues. Trimming left V 0 bases short and J 7 bases short, with 13 bases between. Looked up from germline, CDR1 is LGHNA and CDR2 is YSLEER. The DNA for the CDR3 is TGCGCCAGCAGCCAAGACCTTTTTGGGGGGGAGCAGTACTTC. This codes for CASSQDLFGGEQYF.

The V call is TRBV5-1, the J call TRBJ2-1; the match to TRBD2 covers 7 bases. The junction had 11 bases not matched to a gene; V was cut back by 4 bases and J by 7 bases. This CDR3 has 15 residues. Germline V gene data show CDR1 as SGHRS and CDR2 as YFSETQ. CDR3 region: CASSPDLGGRNEQFF. CDR3 bases: TGCGCCAGCAGCCCCGATCTGGGAGGGAGGAATGAGCAGTTCTTC.

The chain has TRBV13 and TRBJ2-1; tentative D call: TRBD1 (5 bases). V was trimmed by 6 bases and J by 3 bases, leaving 12 bases between them. This CDR3 contains 14 residues. In germline, CDR1 is PRHDT, CDR2 FYEKMQ (reference sequence). The CDR3 nucleotides are TGTGCCAGCAGTAATGGTCAGGGCTACAATGAGCAGTTCTTC. Residues: CASSNGQGYNEQFF. Looking up the rest from reference TRBV13 and TRBJ2-1 gives the full variable domain: AAGVIQSPRHLIKEKRETATLKCYPIPRHDTVYWYQQGPGQDPQFLISFYEKMQSDKGSIPDRFSAQQFSDYHSELNMSSLELGDSALYFCASSNGQGYNEQFFGPGTRLTVL.

V usage is TRBV7-9 and J usage is TRBJ2-7; D ambiguous. This CDR3 has 15 residues. Germline CDR1 is SEHNR and CDR2 is FQNEAQ (reference sequence). Between the trimmed V and J ends, which lost 1 base and 3 bases, there was a span of 13 bases. CDR3 in DNA: TGTGCCAGCAGCTTAGGGTTAGCTGAAGGCTACGAGCAGTACTTC. Protein product: CASSLGLAEGYEQYF.

The chain links TRBV10-3 to TRBJ1-5; 7 bases fit TRBD1. Germline V gene lookup returns CDR1 ENHRY and CDR2 SYGVKD. The CDR3 runs 15 residues. V gave up 10 bases and J gave up 4 bases; unmatched junction bases: 13. CDR3 amino acids: CATQNERGLNQPQHF. Here the CDR3 DNA reads TGTGCCACCCAGAACGAGAGGGGGCTGAATCAGCCCCAGCATTTT.

The V and J genes are TRBV10-1 and TRBJ1-1; 7 nucleotides line up with TRBD1. Germline V gene lookup returns CDR1 WNHNN and CDR2 SYGVQD (reference sequence). V dropped 3 bases and J dropped 6; count of bases not matched to a gene: 7. This CDR3 has 14 amino acids. CDR3 residues: CASSDEQGMAEAFF. In DNA, the CDR3 is TGCGCCAGCAGTGACGAACAGGGGATGGCTGAAGCTTTCTTT.